This TCR beta chain was retrieved from a study of blood T cell repertoires in COVID-19. Turning to the study itself: Spain, Italy and the United States supplied samples that represented acute and convalescent COVID-19. The cDNA or gDNA used as material had been derived from T cells, B-cell-depleted T cells, or PBMCs.

The Seattle patients, enrolled during active infection, were followed longitudinally. The V end was cut by 3 bases, the J end by 2 bases, with 11 bases between. CDR3 size: 15 residues. Germline V lookup: CDR1 SGHTA, CDR2 FQGNSA. This clone was found once. In the study's own analysis: By means of reference gene primer amplification, nucleated cell counts were estimated. The table came from immunoSEQ multiplex PCR; TCRdb's copy has only in-frame clones and leaves some out. The V and J calls and clone size were taken over from that table, and D and trimming were inferred from the DNA. Here the sample spans around 280,000 clones, roughly 89% being singletons.

V is TRBV7-2 and J is TRBJ2-1; D is unclear. This clonotype was sampled from a woman aged 30 to 39 with COVID-19, enrolled during active disease. Sequenced material: peripheral blood. Written as DNA, the CDR3 is TGTGCCAGCAGCTTCTACTCGATAACCTACAATGAGCAGTTCTTC. It is translated as CASSFYSITYNEQFF. Using reference TRBV7-2 and TRBJ2-1 for the parts outside the CDR3, the full variable domain is GAGVSQSPSNKVTEKGKDVELRCDPISGHTALYWYRQSLGQGLEFLIYFQGNSAPDKSGLPSDRFSAERTGGSVSTLTIQRTQQEDSAVYLCASSFYSITYNEQFFGPGTRLTVL.